This TCR beta chain was retrieved from a study of beta chain features in type 1 diabetes. Looking at the study overall: Age, gender, cell numbers and subset yield matched between patients and controls. General observations from the study: Naive, central memory and regulatory TCRB repertoires appeared more similar among patients than healthy donors. HLA effects on TCRB rearrangement stayed unresolved here. Type 1 diabetes patients had TCRB CDR3s that were shorter (moderately but significantly so) in all four CD4+ subsets.

Regarding this clone: Its matching antigen is unknown.

The investigators reverse transcribed all of the isolated RNA, so they sequenced expressed TCRB transcripts. This table comes from immunoSEQ multiplex PCR, and its TCRdb copy is limited to in-frame clones, with some not included. Of nearly 350,000 clones in the sample, 9.3% were seen once. The CDR3 totals 16 residues. CDR1 and CDR2 (germline): MNHNY, SVGAGI (reference sequence). Trimming removed 2 bases from V and 6 bases from J, with 17 bases in between. Every sorted population was more than 95% pure. Sequencing was carried out using central memory CD4+ T cells from blood. This sequence was found in a man aged 25-40 years with type 1 diabetes. This rearrangement joins TRBV6-6 to TRBJ1-5, with D possibly matching TRBD1 (6 bases). The CDR3 region has the DNA TGTGCCAGCAGTTACAAGCTTGGGGGGCGGGTTCAGCCCCAGCATTTT. Its protein is CASSYKLGGRVQPQHF.